This TCR beta chain was recovered during a study of CD8 T cell repertoires and HIV-1 epitope variants. For the study at large: Separate wells received one of Twenty-five Gag or Nef variant peptides. Findings and caveats of the study: Under 10 antigen-specific TCR beta clonotypes were found; about six seemed cross-reactive to variants.

With regard to this clone: Antigen specificity is unknown.

Trimming took 0 bases from V and 2 from J, leaving 14 bases between them. The CDR3 contains 16 residues. Germline CDR1 is SEHNR and CDR2 is FQNEAQ (reference sequence). The assay was immunoSEQ multiplex PCR, and TCRdb's table has in-frame clones only and misses some. The table has thousands of clones, roughly 68% seen once. The sequence came from a male donor with HIV. The V and J genes are TRBV7-9 and TRBJ2-7, with TRBD2 as a possible D gene (5 bases). Material: cultured CD8+ T cells derived from PBMCs. The DNA of the CDR3 is TGTGCCAGCAGCTTAGCGGGGAGCTCGCACGCCTACGAGCAGTACTTC. It specifies CASSLAGSSHAYEQYF.